A single TCR beta chain is shown here with its context. The antigen is not known. The data were taken from a study of a mutant IDH1 vaccine in newly diagnosed glioma. Study details: The first vaccination came 4-6 weeks after radiotherapy alone, or with temozolomide cycles. At week 47 came visit V13, while visit V12 had come at week 35. Radiotherapy, temozolomide, or both had been given previously, and both were given to most. General study results and limits: Changes to the top peripheral T cell clonotypes appeared unrelated to pseudoprogression.

TCRdb's copy holds only in-frame clones and misses some; the assay was immunoSEQ multiplex PCR. The table lists tens of thousands of clones, roughly 70% of them singletons. Time point: week 47, end of study. In the vaccine, a single dose held 300 ug of the mutant IDH1 20-mer peptide, along with topical imiquimod. This CDR3 region has 17 residues. The material sequenced was PBMCs, taken from a glioma patient whose treatment included an IDH1 peptide vaccine. The chain is built from TRBV21-1 and TRBJ2-2; TRBD2, as called in the table, went unchecked against the DNA. TRBV21-1 is an annotated pseudogene. This clonotype was sampled from a man aged 35 to 55 with glioma. In DNA, the CDR3 is TGTGCCAGCAGCAAAGATGGTAGCGGGTTGAACACCGGGGAGCTGTTTTTT. Translation gives CASSKDGSGLNTGELFF.